The sequence of this T cell receptor beta chain was determined in a study of early T cells in non-severe SARS-CoV-2 infection. One entry per CDR3 protein, called by TCRdb with MiXCR from the 5' RACE reads. The sample records around 71,000 distinct CDR3 sequences, around 15% being singletons. The CDR3 is 19 amino acids. The germline V gene encodes CDR1 MRHNA and CDR2 SNTAGT. V lost 0 bases and J 0 bases, leaving 20 bases between the germline ends. This chain uses TRBV6-4 with TRBJ2-5; D gene uncertain. The source was whole blood, collected at baseline. The sequence derives from an adult who was a healthcare worker with PCR-confirmed SARS-CoV-2 infection or an uninfected control (not recorded which). In nucleotides, the CDR3 is TGTGCCAGCAGTGACTCGTGCCTAACGGCCCCCGGTTACCAAGAGACCCAGTACTTC. The encoded protein is CASSDSCLTAPGYQETQYF.